A selection of T cell receptor beta chains follows, all from one sample in a study of blood T cell repertoires in COVID-19. Libraries were prepared by immunoSEQ multiplex PCR; TCRdb keeps only in-frame clonotypes and omits some of them. The sample has about 210,000 clones, 80% seen once; the top ten hold about 7%. The sample taken for sequencing was peripheral blood. These receptors were taken from a man aged 55 to 70 with acute or convalescent COVID-19. Both conserved end residues are part of each CDR3. The D gene is left open where the match is weak. Not all rows give a size; the values are once, few, many and, for expanded clones, a class.

NA NA TRBJ2-2 TRBV7-2 CASSFAQGGTGELFF TGTGCCAGCAGCTTTGCGCAGGGTGGCACCGGGGAGCTGTTTTTT
few TRBD1 TRBJ1-4 TRBV18 CASSPRLQGKNEKLFF TGTGCCAGCTCACCACGCCTACAGGGGAAGAATGAAAAACTGTTTTTT
NA NA TRBJ2-3 TRBV4-1 CASSLTTRSTDTQYF TGCGCCAGCAGCCTGACTACCCGGAGCACAGATACGCAGTATTTT
NA NA TRBJ2-2 TRBV9 CASSAQSTGELFF TGTGCCAGCAGCGCACAGTCGACCGGGGAGCTGTTTTTT
NA NA TRBJ1-5 TRBV5-1 CASSLGGGANQPQHF TGCGCCAGCAGCTTGGGGGGAGGGGCTAATCAGCCCCAGCATTTT
NA NA TRBJ2-3 TRBV10-3 CAIRQDADTQYF TGTGCCATTCGACAGGACGCAGATACGCAGTATTTT
NA NA TRBJ2-3 TRBV11-2 CASSPSRRGRDTQYF TGTGCCAGCAGCCCGAGTAGGAGGGGTAGGGATACGCAGTATTTT
NA NA TRBJ2-2 TRBV11-2 CASSFSPPDRNTGELFF TGTGCCAGCAGCTTTTCCCCACCGGACAGAAACACCGGGGAGCTGTTTTTT
NA TRBD1 TRBJ2-2 TRBV7-3 CASSSGQGKTGELFF TGTGCCAGCAGCTCGGGACAGGGGAAGACCGGGGAGCTGTTTTTT
NA TRBD1 TRBJ2-5 TRBV11-3 CASSPSPGTGGAQYF TGTGCCAGCAGCCCATCCCCCGGGACAGGGGGCGCCCAGTACTTC
NA TRBD1 TRBJ2-1 TRBV5-8 CASSRQATGGGQFF TGTGCCAGCAGCCGACAAGCTACAGGGGGCGGGCAGTTCTTC
once NA TRBJ2-7 TRBV3-1/TRBV3-2 CASSQGQGGYEQYF TGTGCCAGCAGCCAAGGGCAGGGAGGCTACGAGCAGTACTTC
NA NA TRBJ1-3 TRBV30 CAWSRPRGAVSGNTIYF TGTGCCTGGAGTCGGCCAAGGGGCGCTGTCTCTGGAAACACCATATATTTT
NA TRBD2 TRBJ2-7 TRBV7-2 CASSPGTRSYEQYF TGTGCCAGCAGCCCGGGGACTAGATCCTACGAGCAGTACTTC
NA TRBD2 TRBJ2-1 TRBV6-5 CASSTGGSFDEQFF TGTGCCAGCTCGACGGGCGGGAGTTTCGATGAGCAGTTCTTC
NA NA TRBJ2-3 TRBV6-8 CASSLNRTDTQYF TGTGCCAGCAGCCTGAACAGGACAGATACGCAGTATTTT
NA TRBD2 TRBJ2-7 TRBV7-2 CASSPLAGGYEQYF TGTGCCAGCAGCCCCCTAGCGGGGGGCTACGAGCAGTACTTC
NA NA TRBJ1-4 TRBV18 CASSPAGIEKLFF TGTGCCAGCTCACCGGCAGGGATTGAAAAACTGTTTTTT
NA TRBD2 TRBJ2-3 TRBV4-2 CASSRVGRGGPSSTDTQYF TGTGCCAGCAGCCGAGTGGGGCGGGGGGGCCCTTCGAGCACAGATACGCAGTATTTT
NA TRBD2 TRBJ2-2 TRBV5-6 CASSLWRGGRGTGELFF TGTGCCAGCAGCTTGTGGCGTGGCGGGAGGGGCACCGGGGAGCTGTTTTTT
NA TRBD1 TRBJ1-2 TRBV2 CASSEDRGGGYTF TGTGCCAGCAGTGAAGACAGGGGTGGTGGCTACACCTTC
NA NA TRBJ1-4 TRBV23-1 CASSQLPNKRNEKLFF TGCGCCAGCAGTCAACTCCCTAACAAGCGTAATGAAAAACTGTTTTTT
NA NA TRBJ2-3 TRBV4-2 CASSQGGDTQYF TGTGCCAGCAGCCAAGGAGGAGATACGCAGTATTTT
few TRBD2 TRBJ2-3 TRBV13 CASSLGSGRWSDTQYF TGTGCCAGCAGCTTAGGTAGCGGGAGATGGTCCGATACGCAGTATTTT
NA NA TRBJ1-4 TRBV15 CATSSVEIGVSNEKLFF TGTGCCACCAGCAGTGTCGAGATAGGGGTATCTAATGAAAAACTGTTTTTT
NA TRBD1 TRBJ1-3 TRBV7-2 CASSSTGGFGNTIYF TGTGCCAGCAGCTCCACAGGGGGCTTTGGAAACACCATATATTTT
NA TRBD1 TRBJ1-6 TRBV5-4 CASSLSGTGSPLHF TGTGCCAGCAGCTTATCCGGGACAGGTTCACCCCTCCACTTT
NA TRBD2 TRBJ2-1 TRBV24-1 CATSDKGTSGAYNEQFF TGTGCCACCAGTGATAAAGGGACTAGCGGAGCCTACAATGAGCAGTTCTTC
once NA TRBJ2-3 TRBV11-2 CASSLVRRSMHTQYF TGTGCCAGCAGCTTAGTCCGGAGGTCCATGCATACGCAGTATTTT
NA NA TRBJ2-7 TRBV5-6 CASSNDAGEQYF TGTGCCAGCAGTAACGACGCGGGAGAGCAGTACTTC
NA TRBD1 TRBJ1-5 TRBV28 CASRRDRANQPQHF TGTGCCAGCAGACGCGACAGGGCAAATCAGCCCCAGCATTTT
few NA TRBJ1-3 TRBV6-1 CASSETGGGNTIYF TGTGCCAGCAGTGAGACGGGAGGGGGAAACACCATATATTTT
NA TRBD2 TRBJ2-7 TRBV10-2 CASSGGTSGSVYEQYF TGCGCCAGCAGTGGTGGGACTAGCGGGAGTGTGTACGAGCAGTACTTC
few TRBD2 TRBJ2-7 TRBV6-2/TRBV6-3 CASSPGTRAYEQYF TGTGCCAGCAGTCCCGGGACTAGAGCATACGAGCAGTACTTC
NA TRBD1 TRBJ1-4 TRBV3-1/TRBV3-2 CASSQLNRGLEATNEKLFF TGTGCCAGCAGCCAATTAAACAGGGGACTAGAAGCAACTAATGAAAAACTGTTTTTT
NA NA TRBJ2-5 TRBV12-5 CASGLRTGGETQYF TGTGCTAGTGGTTTGAGGACTGGAGGGGAGACCCAGTACTTC
NA TRBD2 TRBJ2-1 TRBV12-3/TRBV12-4 CASRRLAYEQFF TGTGCCAGCAGGCGACTAGCCTATGAGCAGTTCTTC
NA TRBD1 TRBJ1-5 TRBV7-2 CASSYSRGHGQPQHF TGTGCCAGCAGCTATAGCAGGGGGCATGGTCAGCCCCAGCATTTT
NA TRBD2 TRBJ2-2 TRBV5-1 CASSSREAPGTGELFF TGCGCCAGCAGTTCCCGGGAGGCCCCTGGCACCGGGGAGCTGTTTTTT
NA TRBD1 TRBJ1-4 TRBV7-2 CASSQDRAEKLFF TGTGCCAGCAGCCAGGACAGGGCTGAAAAACTGTTTTTT
NA TRBD2 TRBJ2-2 TRBV5-6 CASSLRPAGGFTGELFF TGTGCCAGCAGCTTGCGTCCAGCGGGAGGGTTCACCGGGGAGCTGTTTTTT